A selection of T cell receptor beta chains follows, all from one sample in a study of metastatic and nonmetastatic thyroid tumors. MiXCR was used by TCRdb to re-call the PCR reads. The table shows 89,000 or so clones, with less than 10% occurring only once. Sequences were obtained from blood. Every receptor here comes from a female donor with papillary thyroid cancer or a benign thyroid nodule (not recorded which). Some clones in this sample may be carry-over from other donors' samples. CDR3s include the opening cysteine and the closing phenylalanine or tryptophan. A D gene is named only where the DNA matches it firmly. Clone size is not always given. Where it is, it says once, few, many or a class for expanded clones.

clone_size d_call j_call v_call cdr3_nt cdr3_aa
many NA TRBJ1-6 TRBV7-9 TGTGCCAGCAGCTCGCCCCGGTCGGGCCGGAATTCACCCCTCCACTTT CASSSPRSGRNSPLHF
many TRBD1 TRBJ2-3 TRBV5-1 TGCGCCAGCAGCTCCGGACAGGGATTCACAGATACGCAGTATTTT CASSSGQGFTDTQYF
many NA TRBJ1-2 TRBV28 TGTGCCAGCAGTTTCTCCAGGGTAGCTAACTATGGCTACACCTTC CASSFSRVANYGYTF
NA NA TRBJ1-2 TRBV5-1 TGCGCCAGCAGCTTGTCTTCGACAGCTAACTATGGCTACACCTTC CASSLSSTANYGYTF
NA NA TRBJ1-6 TRBV16 TGTGCCAGCAGACAAAGCCCGGGAGGGAGCTCCTATAATTCACCCCTCCACTTT CASRQSPGGSSYNSPLHF
many NA TRBJ2-7 TRBV6-2/TRBV6-3 TGTGGGTCGCGGGGGCCGACCTACGAGCAGTACTTC CGSRGPTYEQYF
many TRBD1 TRBJ2-7 TRBV7-9 TGTGCCAGCAGCTTAGCTGACAGGGAATCCTACGAGCAGTACTTC CASSLADRESYEQYF
many TRBD1 TRBJ2-7 TRBV5-6 TGTGCCAGCAGCCGGAGGACAGGGAAGCACGAGCAGTACTTC CASSRRTGKHEQYF
many NA TRBJ2-7 TRBV18 TGTGCCAGCTCACAGGGGGACGGACCTTCCTACGAGCAGTACTTC CASSQGDGPSYEQYF
NA NA TRBJ2-1 TRBV5-5 TGTGCCAGCAGCTTGAATGGCCCCCCAATCGATGAGCAGTTCTTC CASSLNGPPIDEQFF
many TRBD2 TRBJ2-1 TRBV5-1 TGCGCCAGCAGTTATTCGGGCGGGGGGGCCTACAATGAGCAGTTCTTC CASSYSGGGAYNEQFF
NA NA TRBJ1-1 TRBV6-6 TGTGCCAGCAGTTACTCGTGTCTAGGGACTGAAGCTTTCTTT CASSYSCLGTEAFF
many TRBD2 TRBJ2-7 TRBV28 TGTGCCAGCAGCACCCCCTCTAGCGGGGCTACCTACGAGCAGTACTTC CASSTPSSGATYEQYF
many NA TRBJ2-3 TRBV7-8 TGTGCCAGCAGCTCCCTGGGGCTAGTGGGTATCACAGATACGCAGTATTTT CASSSLGLVGITDTQYF
many TRBD2 TRBJ2-1 TRBV20-1 TGCAGTGCTAGAGATCGCGGGGGGGGCCACAATGAGCAGTTCTTC CSARDRGGGHNEQFF
many TRBD2 TRBJ2-1 TRBV6-1 TGTGCCAGCAGCTCCACTAGCGGGGGCAAACTGAAGGAGCAGTTCTTC CASSSTSGGKLKEQFF
many NA TRBJ1-2 TRBV7-9 TGTGCCAGCAGCTTAGTCGGGTATGGCTACACCTTC CASSLVGYGYTF
many TRBD2 TRBJ2-1 TRBV6-1 TGTGCCAGCAGTGATTTTGGCGGGGGGTCCTACAATGAGCAGTTCTTC CASSDFGGGSYNEQFF
many NA TRBJ2-1 TRBV6-6 TGTGCCAGCAGTTACCGCAACTCTAGGGCGAGCTCCTACAATGAGCAGTTCTTC CASSYRNSRASSYNEQFF
NA NA TRBJ2-2 TRBV19 TGTGCCAGTAGTTGGGCCGTCACACCGAACACCGGGGAGCTGTTTTTT CASSWAVTPNTGELFF
many TRBD1 TRBJ1-1 TRBV20-1 TGCAGTGCTAGGGGGGACAGGGGGGACACTGAAGCTTTCTTT CSARGDRGDTEAFF
NA TRBD2 TRBJ2-1 TRBV20-1 TGCAGTGCTTCCCCGGGACTAGCGGGGGGCACACCTTGGAATGAGCAGTTCTTC CSASPGLAGGTPWNEQFF
many NA TRBJ1-1 TRBV6-1 TGTGCCAGCACCCGGGCCACTCAAATGAACACTGAAGCTTTCTTT CASTRATQMNTEAFF
many TRBD1 TRBJ1-6 TRBV5-6 TGTGCCAGCAGCTTGGCCGGGACAGGGAATAATTCACCCCTCCACTTT CASSLAGTGNNSPLHF
many NA TRBJ1-4 TRBV6-1 TGTGCCAGCAGCCCGGGACACAGTAATGAAAAACTGTTTTTT CASSPGHSNEKLFF
few NA TRBJ1-6 TRBV11-1 TGTGCCAGCAGCTCCGGACGGCTCTCCTATAATTCACCCCTCCACTTT CASSSGRLSYNSPLHF
few NA TRBJ1-2 TRBV2 TGTGCCAGGAACCTCCAGGGTAGCTATGGCTACACCTTC CARNLQGSYGYTF
many NA TRBJ1-5 TRBV19 TGTGCCAGTAGTATTGATGTCTTCCAGCCCCAGCATTTT CASSIDVFQPQHF
NA NA TRBJ1-1 TRBV5-1 TGCGCCAGCAGCTTGGCCGTGAACACTGAAGATTTCTTT CASSLAVNTEDFF
few TRBD1 TRBJ2-2 TRBV27 TGTGCCAGCAGACAGGGGTTGAACACCGGGGAGCTGTTTTTT CASRQGLNTGELFF
NA NA TRBJ2-7 TRBV5-1 TGCGCCAGCAGCTTGGATGGACCCAGTTTGGAACAGTACTTC CASSLDGPSLEQYF
many NA TRBJ1-6 TRBV20-1 TGCAGTGCTAGTGGGTTCTCCAATCGGGCCCGACACGGGCCTGTCCACTTT CSASGFSNRARHGPVHF
many NA TRBJ2-5 TRBV7-2 TGTGCCAGCAGCTTGAGCGGTACCAGATCGAAAGAGACCCAGTACTTC CASSLSGTRSKETQYF
many TRBD2 TRBJ2-1 TRBV3-1 TGTGCCAGCAGCGCCCGGGGGGACTCCTACAATGAGCAGTTCTTC CASSARGDSYNEQFF
many NA TRBJ2-7 TRBV12-3/TRBV12-4 TGTGCCAGCAGTTTAAAGTACTTC CASSLKYF
NA NA TRBJ1-6 TRBV20-1 TGCAGTGCTGGCGATGAAGATTCACCCATCCACTTT CSAGDEDSPIHF
few TRBD2 TRBJ2-1 TRBV6-1 TGTGCCAGCCGACTAGCGGGCGAGCAGTTCTTC CASRLAGEQFF
many TRBD2 TRBJ2-1 TRBV2 TGTGCCAGCAGTGTAGAGCGGGGGTACTACAATGAGCAGTTCTTC CASSVERGYYNEQFF
once NA TRBJ1-5 TRBV7-2 TGTGCCAGTAGCCCCGCAGGGGTTTACGATCAGCCCCAGCATTTT CASSPAGVYDQPQHF
many TRBD2 TRBJ2-7 TRBV6-6 TGTGCCAGCAGTTATAGCGGGGGGATAACCTACGAGCAGTACTTC CASSYSGGITYEQYF
many TRBD1 TRBJ2-3 TRBV24-1 TGTGCCACCACCCGAGGGACAGGGGAAACAGATACGCAGTATTTT CATTRGTGETDTQYF
many TRBD2 TRBJ2-3 TRBV6-1 TGTGCCAGCATTCATAGCGGGGGGGCTCGTGGAGATACGCAGTATTTT CASIHSGGARGDTQYF